The rows below give T cell receptor beta chains drawn from one sample of a study of blood T cell repertoires in COVID-19. Clones were sequenced by immunoSEQ multiplex PCR, and TCRdb holds only the in-frame ones, with some missing. The table shows about 160,000 clones, with about 85% occurring only once. The material sequenced was peripheral blood. These receptors were taken from a woman between 45 and 65 years old with COVID-19, enrolled during active disease. CDR3s include the opening cysteine and the closing phenylalanine or tryptophan. D genes are given only for firm matches. A clone size is listed for some rows: how often the clone was seen (once, few, many), or a class if it is expanded.

D gene,V gene,clone size,J gene,CDR3 protein,CDR3 DNA
TRBD1,TRBV5-1,.,TRBJ2-5,CASSLGDREQETQYF,TGCGCCAGCAGCTTGGGCGACAGGGAACAAGAGACCCAGTACTTC
TRBD2,TRBV11-2,.,TRBJ2-1,CASSLEGLARNEQFF,TGTGCCAGCAGCTTAGAAGGACTAGCGAGGAATGAGCAGTTCTTC
TRBD2,TRBV7-9,.,TRBJ2-5,CASSRSGGPEETQYF,TGTGCCAGCAGCCGTAGCGGGGGGCCCGAGGAGACCCAGTACTTC
TRBD1,TRBV9,.,TRBJ1-6,CASSERGQGNSPLHF,TGTGCCAGCAGCGAGCGGGGACAGGGTAATTCACCCCTCCACTTT
TRBD2,TRBV19,.,TRBJ2-5,CASSLTSAEWTQYF,TGTGCCAGTAGCCTGACTAGCGCGGAATGGACCCAGTACTTC
TRBD2,TRBV6-7,.,TRBJ2-7,CASSYLSVGRGGYEQYF,TGTGCCAGCAGTTACTTGTCGGTTGGGCGGGGGGGCTACGAGCAGTACTTC
.,TRBV18,.,TRBJ2-3,CASSLRDGGGDTQYF,TGTGCCAGCTCACTACGGGACGGTGGAGGGGATACGCAGTATTTT
TRBD2,TRBV6-5,few,TRBJ2-7,CASERGHRSEQYF,TGTGCCAGCGAGCGGGGCCACCGATCCGAGCAGTACTTC
TRBD2,TRBV24-1,once,TRBJ2-2,CATSPSGGIVGELFF,TGTGCCACCAGTCCTAGCGGGGGGATAGTCGGGGAGCTGTTTTTT
.,TRBV3-1/TRBV3-2,.,TRBJ2-7,CASSPDWRSEQYF,TGTGCCAGCAGCCCGGATTGGCGGTCCGAGCAGTACTTC
.,TRBV6-2/TRBV6-3,.,TRBJ1-2,CASSYYPGGRVPYGYTF,TGTGCCAGCAGTTACTATCCCGGTGGCCGGGTTCCCTATGGCTACACCTTC
.,TRBV2,few,TRBJ1-6,CASSDRVPPLHF,TGTGCCAGCAGTGACAGGGTCCCACCCCTCCACTTT
TRBD1,TRBV10-3,.,TRBJ1-4,CAISGDRVEEKLFF,TGTGCCATCAGCGGGGACAGGGTCGAAGAAAAACTGTTTTTT
TRBD1,TRBV5-1,.,TRBJ2-3,CASSNGQGAADTQYF,TGCGCCAGCAGCAACGGACAGGGGGCGGCAGATACGCAGTATTTT
TRBD1,TRBV5-6,.,TRBJ2-2,CASSLRQGSGELFF,TGTGCCAGCAGCTTGCGACAGGGATCCGGGGAGCTGTTTTTT
TRBD2,TRBV7-2,once,TRBJ2-1,CASSLGSGDHNEQFF,TGTGCCAGCAGCTTAGGTAGCGGGGACCACAATGAGCAGTTCTTC
.,TRBV24-1,few,TRBJ2-2,CATRDSNTGELFF,TGTGCCACCAGGGACAGCAACACCGGGGAGCTGTTTTTT
TRBD1,TRBV5-4,.,TRBJ2-5,CASSPTGKTQYF,TGTGCCAGCAGCCCGACAGGGAAGACCCAGTACTTC
TRBD2,TRBV29-1,.,TRBJ2-3,CSVRAGVSTDTQYF,TGCAGCGTTCGTGCGGGGGTGAGCACAGATACGCAGTATTTT